This TCR beta chain was captured in a study of T-cell reconstitution after alpha-beta-depleted transplantation in children. Findings of the study overall: Several patients had high TCRbeta diversity at day 60; it came from surviving recipient T cells and thymic progenitors. At one year after transplant, newly produced T cells mostly accounted for T-cell counts and diversity.

Library preparation (for TCRbeta) was performed with unique molecular identifiers. TCRdb independently ran MiXCR on the PCR reads; one entry per CDR3 protein. This table has roughly 670,000 distinct CDR3 sequences, under 15% appearing once. Germline V lookup: CDR1 SQVTM, CDR2 ANQGSEA. The CDR3 consists of 11 residues. Between the trimmed V and J ends, which lost 7 bases and 3 bases, there was a span of 9 bases. The sample holds many counts of this clonotype. Its antigen is not identified. This receptor was obtained from a girl aged 2-10 years with congenital amegakaryocytic thrombocytopenia, due to receive a stem cell transplant. Sequencing was performed on PBMCs, taken before TCRalphabeta/CD19-depleted stem cell transplant. The chain carries TRBV29-1 and TRBJ2-5; D gene ambiguous. CDR3: CSASQKETQYF. The CDR3 DNA is TGCAGCGCCTCCCAAAAAGAGACCCAGTACTTC.